This TCR beta chain was sequenced for a study of cytomegalovirus exposure and HLA in healthy donors. 13 Jbeta primers and 60 Vbeta primers were used for the PCR. Using immunoSEQ multiplex PCR, the repertoire was profiled, and TCRdb retains in-frame clones only, with some absent. The data contain more than 85,000 clones, less than 65% of them singletons. Germline V gene lookup returns CDR1 SEHNR and CDR2 FQNEAQ (reference sequence). The length of the CDR3 is 13 residues. V was clipped by 3 bases and J by 8 bases, with 11 bases between them. The study's findings and limits: A previous analysis found most TCR beta V segments productive roughly 87% or roughly 30% of the time.

This clone appeared once. No antigen is known for it. It was healthy bone marrow donors who served as donors. The sequenced material came from PBMCs. This sequence was found in a woman under 40 in good health and CMV-seronegative. This chain links TRBV7-9 with TRBJ2-4; D is ambiguous. The CDR3 reads CASSFDGFDIQYF. Written as DNA, the CDR3 is TGTGCCAGCAGCTTCGACGGGTTTGACATTCAGTACTTC.